This TCR beta chain is from a study of T cell responses to AZD1222 COVID-19 vaccine. This clone has more than one count but fewer than ten. The antigen is not known. Study-wide results and caveats: There were vaccine-associated CD4 TCRs across spike, dominant at 160-218 and 743-854.

The protocol was immunoSEQ multiplex PCR, while the TCRdb copy is restricted to in-frame clones and leaves out a portion. The sample shows about 140,000 clones, around 90% of them seen only once. V lost 11 bases to trimming and J lost 4 bases; unmatched junction nucleotides: 9. Per germline, CDR1 ENHRY and CDR2 SYGVKD. This CDR3 contains 13 residues. V gene TRBV10-3 combines with J gene TRBJ2-7, with TRBD2 matching 9 bases. The sequencing here drew on peripheral blood, taken on day 0 of AZD1222 vaccination. This clonotype originated in an adult in good health. The CDR3 bases are TGTGCCTCGCGACTAGCGGAGGGGTACGAGCAGTACTTC. It encodes CASRLAEGYEQYF.